The entry below describes one TCR beta chain. Generated by immunoSEQ multiplex PCR, the TCRdb table keeps only in-frame clones and is missing some. The sample consists of some 190,000 clones, 92% of them appearing once. Germline trimming cut 4 bases from V and 6 bases from J; bases unmatched to any gene: 10. The CDR3 covers 17 residues. Per germline, CDR1 LNHDA and CDR2 SQIVND (reference sequence). The data were obtained in a study of T cell responses to AZD1222 COVID-19 vaccine. Study-wide context: Timing groups of about 4 and about 12 weeks for second doses were pooled.

This TCR derives from an adult in good health. V is TRBV19 and J is TRBJ2-2; TRBD1 matches at 11 bases. Sequenced material: peripheral blood, taken on day 0 of AZD1222 vaccination. CDR3 nucleotides: TGTGCCAGTAGTAGCACTCGGACAGGGGGCCGTTCCGGGGAGCTGTTTTTT. Translating it yields CASSSTRTGGRSGELFF.